This T cell receptor (beta chain) was retrieved from a study of cytomegalovirus exposure and HLA in healthy donors. Study-wide background: Assignment to the Caucasian-associated ancestry cluster applied to more than 75% of the approximately 400 genotyped donors. Study-level findings and limits: As a later analysis revealed, the rate of TCR association differed by HLA locus, with DRB1 most and HLA-C fewest. Relative to the approximately 700-donor mean, N-insertions were reportedly fewer in an Asian-associated ancestry cluster in a later analysis. A later analysis, which compared TCR beta chains of equal frequency, found the HLA-associated ones more clonally expanded.

PCR involved 60 Vbeta and 13 Jbeta primers. Using immunoSEQ multiplex PCR, the repertoire was profiled, and TCRdb retains in-frame clones only, with some absent. The sample consists of approximately 110,000 clones, approximately 80% of them appearing once. Turning to this clone: Its target is unknown.

The V end lost 5 bases, the J end lost 6 bases, and 17 bases lay between the germline ends. The CDR3 extends over 15 amino acids. Germline V gene lookup returns CDR1 LNHDA and CDR2 SQIVND (reference sequence). Sequences were obtained from PBMCs. The clonotype comes from a human donor in good health. The chain joins TRBV19 to TRBJ2-1; D is perhaps TRBD2 (6 bases). CDR3: CASSWRAELGNEQFF. The CDR3 coding sequence is TGTGCCAGTAGTTGGAGGGCGGAACTGGGCAATGAGCAGTTCTTC.